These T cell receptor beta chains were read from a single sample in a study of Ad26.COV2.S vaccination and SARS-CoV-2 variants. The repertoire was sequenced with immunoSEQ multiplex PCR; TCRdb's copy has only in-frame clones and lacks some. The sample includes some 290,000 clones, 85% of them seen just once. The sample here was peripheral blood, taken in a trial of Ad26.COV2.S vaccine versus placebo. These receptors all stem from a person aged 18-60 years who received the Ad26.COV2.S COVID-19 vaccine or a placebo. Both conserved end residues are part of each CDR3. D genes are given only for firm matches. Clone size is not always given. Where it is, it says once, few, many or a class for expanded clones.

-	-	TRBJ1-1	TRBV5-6	TGTGCCAGCAGCTTCAAAGGGGGCACTGAAGCTTTCTTT	CASSFKGGTEAFF
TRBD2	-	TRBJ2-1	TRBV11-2	TGTGCCCTCTCAAGCGGGGGTGAGCAGTTCTTC	CALSSGGEQFF
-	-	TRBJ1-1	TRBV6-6	TGTGCCAGCAGTTACTTGAGGGAGAACACTGAAGCTTTCTTT	CASSYLRENTEAFF
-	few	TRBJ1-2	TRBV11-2	TGTGCCAGCAGCCCCCTACCCACTAAGGACCGCTATGGCTACACCTTC	CASSPLPTKDRYGYTF
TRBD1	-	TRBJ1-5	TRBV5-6	TGTGCCAGCAGCGCCTACAGGGGACGGAGCAATCAGCCCCAGCATTTT	CASSAYRGRSNQPQHF
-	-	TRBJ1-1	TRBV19	TGTGCCACCCTCCAGACAGGACTTCACATGAACACTGAAGCTTTCTTT	CATLQTGLHMNTEAFF
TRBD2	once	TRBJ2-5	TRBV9	TGTGCCAGCAGCATCGGGGGGGACCTAGAGACCCAGTACTTC	CASSIGGDLETQYF
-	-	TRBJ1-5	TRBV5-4	TGTGCCAGCAGCTTAGAAAATCAGCCCCAGCATTTT	CASSLENQPQHF
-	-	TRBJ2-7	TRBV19	TGTGCCAGTAGTATCGCCCCCCGGGGAGCGGTTTACGAGCAGTACTTC	CASSIAPRGAVYEQYF
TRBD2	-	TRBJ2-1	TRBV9	TGTGCCAGCAGCCCGAGAGGCCCAACAACTAGCGGGAGAATGGGTGAGCAGTTCTTC	CASSPRGPTTSGRMGEQFF
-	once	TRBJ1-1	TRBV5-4	TGTGCCAGCAGCTTGGGAGGGGGGAGAACTGAAGCTTTCTTT	CASSLGGGRTEAFF
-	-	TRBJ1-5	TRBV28	TGTGCCAGCAGTCCCCTTATGCGGGCCGGGGGGGATAGCAATCAGCCCCAGCATTTT	CASSPLMRAGGDSNQPQHF
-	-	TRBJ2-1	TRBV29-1	TGCAGCGTTGACAAGATCTCCTACAATGAGCAGTTCTTC	CSVDKISYNEQFF
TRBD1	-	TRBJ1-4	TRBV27	TGTGCCAGCAGTTCACTTACCGGGACAGGGTTAGATGAAAAACTGTTTTTT	CASSSLTGTGLDEKLFF
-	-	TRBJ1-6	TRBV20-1	TGCAGTGCTAGTGAAGCCGTCTCCTATAATTCACCCCTCCACTTT	CSASEAVSYNSPLHF
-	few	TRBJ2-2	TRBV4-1	TGCGCCAGCAGCCAAGGGATCCGGACCGGGGAGCTGTTTTTT	CASSQGIRTGELFF
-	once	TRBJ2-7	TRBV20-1	TGCAGTGCTAGTGACGTGGAGAAGCGTAACTACGAGCAGTACTTC	CSASDVEKRNYEQYF
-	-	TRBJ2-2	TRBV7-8	TGTGCCAGCAGCTTCTTGGGCGGGGCGGACGGGGAGCTGTTTTTT	CASSFLGGADGELFF
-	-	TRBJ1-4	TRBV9	TGTGCCAGCAGCGTAGGAACGGGAGCCCCAGGGACTAATGAAAAACTGTTTTTT	CASSVGTGAPGTNEKLFF
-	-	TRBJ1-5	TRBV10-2	TGCGCCAGCAGGCCCTCGGGGGATCGCAATCAGCCCCAGCATTTT	CASRPSGDRNQPQHF
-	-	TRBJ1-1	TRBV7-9	TGTGCCAGCAGCCCGACGGGGCCGGAGACTGAAGCTTTCTTT	CASSPTGPETEAFF
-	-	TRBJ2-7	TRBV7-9	TGTGCCAGCAGCTTAGGGATCTCCTACGAGCAGTACTTC	CASSLGISYEQYF
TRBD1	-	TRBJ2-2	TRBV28	TGTGCCAGCAGTTTCAGATCCGGGACAGGGTTCGGGGAGCTGTTTTTT	CASSFRSGTGFGELFF
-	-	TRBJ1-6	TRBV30	TGTGCCTGGAGTGTAGCTTCTAATTCACCCCTCCACTTT	CAWSVASNSPLHF
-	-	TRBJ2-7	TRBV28	TGTGCCAGCAGTTTATCTTCCACCTACGAGCAGTACTTC	CASSLSSTYEQYF
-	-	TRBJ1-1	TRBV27	TGTGCCAGCAGTTTAGTTCGTGGGAACACTGAAGCTTTCTTT	CASSLVRGNTEAFF
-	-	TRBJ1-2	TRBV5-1	TGCGCCAGCAGCCCATCTAACTATGGCTACACCTTC	CASSPSNYGYTF
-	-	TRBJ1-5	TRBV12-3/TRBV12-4	TGTGCCAGCAGCCGGGTTAATCAGCCCCAGCATTTT	CASSRVNQPQHF